This T cell receptor beta chain was found in a study of T cell responses to AZD1222 COVID-19 vaccine. For the study at large: Whether given at about 4 or about 12 weeks, second doses were pooled.

The assay was immunoSEQ multiplex PCR, and TCRdb's table has in-frame clones only and misses some. In the table there are approximately 170,000 clones, roughly nine tenths of which are singletons. V lost 2 bases and J 2 bases, leaving 8 bases between the germline ends. Per the germline V gene, CDR1 is SGHKS and CDR2 is YYEKEE (reference sequence). The CDR3 extends over 13 amino acids. A word on this clone: Its antigen is unidentified.

Study outcomes and limitations: Nearly half of spike-specific TCRs reportedly go after variant regions that carry no mutations. In all cases, repertoires were sampled only after the peak T cell response. Breadth and depth of Spike-specific TCRs rose after two AZD1222 doses.

Sequenced material: peripheral blood, taken on day 0 of AZD1222 vaccination. This receptor was identified in an adult in good health. The chain has TRBV5-5 and TRBJ2-7; D gene uncertain. The CDR3 bases are TGTGCCAGCAGCTTAGGGCGGACCTACGAGCAGTACGTC. This gives the protein CASSLGRTYEQYV.